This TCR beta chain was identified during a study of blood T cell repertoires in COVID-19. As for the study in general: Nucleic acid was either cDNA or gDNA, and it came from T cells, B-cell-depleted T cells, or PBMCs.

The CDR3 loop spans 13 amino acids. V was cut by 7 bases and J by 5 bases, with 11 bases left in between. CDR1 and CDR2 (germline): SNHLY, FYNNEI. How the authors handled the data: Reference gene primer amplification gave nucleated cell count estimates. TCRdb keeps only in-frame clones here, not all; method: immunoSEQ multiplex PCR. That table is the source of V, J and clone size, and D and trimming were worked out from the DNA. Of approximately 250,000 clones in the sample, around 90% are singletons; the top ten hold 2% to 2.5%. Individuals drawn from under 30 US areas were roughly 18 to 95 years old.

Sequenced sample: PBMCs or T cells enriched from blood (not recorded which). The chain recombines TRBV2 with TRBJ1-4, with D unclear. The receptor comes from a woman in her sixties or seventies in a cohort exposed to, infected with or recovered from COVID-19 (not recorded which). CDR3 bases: TGTGCCAGCACGCGAGGGTTAAATGAAAAACTGTTTTTT. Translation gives CASTRGLNEKLFF. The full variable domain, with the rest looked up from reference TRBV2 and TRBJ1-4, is EPEVTQTPSHQVTQMGQEVILRCVPISNHLYFYWYRQILGQKVEFLVSFYNNEISEKSEIFDDQFSVERPDGSNFTLKIRSTKLEDSAMYFCASTRGLNEKLFFGSGTQLSVL.